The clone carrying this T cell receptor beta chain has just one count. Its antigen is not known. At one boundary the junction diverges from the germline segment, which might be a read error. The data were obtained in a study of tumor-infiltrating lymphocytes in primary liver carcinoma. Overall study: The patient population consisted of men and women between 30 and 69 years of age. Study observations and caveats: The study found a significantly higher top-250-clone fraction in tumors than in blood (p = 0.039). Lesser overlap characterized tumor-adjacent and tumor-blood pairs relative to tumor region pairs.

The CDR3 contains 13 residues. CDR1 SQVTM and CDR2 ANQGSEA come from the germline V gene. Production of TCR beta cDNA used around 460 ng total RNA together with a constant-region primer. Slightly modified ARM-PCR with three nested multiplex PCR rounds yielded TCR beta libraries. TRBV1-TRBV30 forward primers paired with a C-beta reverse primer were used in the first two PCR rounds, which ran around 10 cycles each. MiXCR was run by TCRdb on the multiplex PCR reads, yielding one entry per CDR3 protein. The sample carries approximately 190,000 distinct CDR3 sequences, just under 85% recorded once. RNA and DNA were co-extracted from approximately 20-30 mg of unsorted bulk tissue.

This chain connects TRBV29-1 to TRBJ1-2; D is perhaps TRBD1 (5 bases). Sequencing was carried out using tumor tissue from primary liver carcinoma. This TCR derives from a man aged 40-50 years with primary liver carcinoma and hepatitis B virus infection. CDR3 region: CSASGLSDYGFTF. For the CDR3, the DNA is TGCAGCGCCTCGGGGCTTTCTGACTATGGCTTCACCTTC.